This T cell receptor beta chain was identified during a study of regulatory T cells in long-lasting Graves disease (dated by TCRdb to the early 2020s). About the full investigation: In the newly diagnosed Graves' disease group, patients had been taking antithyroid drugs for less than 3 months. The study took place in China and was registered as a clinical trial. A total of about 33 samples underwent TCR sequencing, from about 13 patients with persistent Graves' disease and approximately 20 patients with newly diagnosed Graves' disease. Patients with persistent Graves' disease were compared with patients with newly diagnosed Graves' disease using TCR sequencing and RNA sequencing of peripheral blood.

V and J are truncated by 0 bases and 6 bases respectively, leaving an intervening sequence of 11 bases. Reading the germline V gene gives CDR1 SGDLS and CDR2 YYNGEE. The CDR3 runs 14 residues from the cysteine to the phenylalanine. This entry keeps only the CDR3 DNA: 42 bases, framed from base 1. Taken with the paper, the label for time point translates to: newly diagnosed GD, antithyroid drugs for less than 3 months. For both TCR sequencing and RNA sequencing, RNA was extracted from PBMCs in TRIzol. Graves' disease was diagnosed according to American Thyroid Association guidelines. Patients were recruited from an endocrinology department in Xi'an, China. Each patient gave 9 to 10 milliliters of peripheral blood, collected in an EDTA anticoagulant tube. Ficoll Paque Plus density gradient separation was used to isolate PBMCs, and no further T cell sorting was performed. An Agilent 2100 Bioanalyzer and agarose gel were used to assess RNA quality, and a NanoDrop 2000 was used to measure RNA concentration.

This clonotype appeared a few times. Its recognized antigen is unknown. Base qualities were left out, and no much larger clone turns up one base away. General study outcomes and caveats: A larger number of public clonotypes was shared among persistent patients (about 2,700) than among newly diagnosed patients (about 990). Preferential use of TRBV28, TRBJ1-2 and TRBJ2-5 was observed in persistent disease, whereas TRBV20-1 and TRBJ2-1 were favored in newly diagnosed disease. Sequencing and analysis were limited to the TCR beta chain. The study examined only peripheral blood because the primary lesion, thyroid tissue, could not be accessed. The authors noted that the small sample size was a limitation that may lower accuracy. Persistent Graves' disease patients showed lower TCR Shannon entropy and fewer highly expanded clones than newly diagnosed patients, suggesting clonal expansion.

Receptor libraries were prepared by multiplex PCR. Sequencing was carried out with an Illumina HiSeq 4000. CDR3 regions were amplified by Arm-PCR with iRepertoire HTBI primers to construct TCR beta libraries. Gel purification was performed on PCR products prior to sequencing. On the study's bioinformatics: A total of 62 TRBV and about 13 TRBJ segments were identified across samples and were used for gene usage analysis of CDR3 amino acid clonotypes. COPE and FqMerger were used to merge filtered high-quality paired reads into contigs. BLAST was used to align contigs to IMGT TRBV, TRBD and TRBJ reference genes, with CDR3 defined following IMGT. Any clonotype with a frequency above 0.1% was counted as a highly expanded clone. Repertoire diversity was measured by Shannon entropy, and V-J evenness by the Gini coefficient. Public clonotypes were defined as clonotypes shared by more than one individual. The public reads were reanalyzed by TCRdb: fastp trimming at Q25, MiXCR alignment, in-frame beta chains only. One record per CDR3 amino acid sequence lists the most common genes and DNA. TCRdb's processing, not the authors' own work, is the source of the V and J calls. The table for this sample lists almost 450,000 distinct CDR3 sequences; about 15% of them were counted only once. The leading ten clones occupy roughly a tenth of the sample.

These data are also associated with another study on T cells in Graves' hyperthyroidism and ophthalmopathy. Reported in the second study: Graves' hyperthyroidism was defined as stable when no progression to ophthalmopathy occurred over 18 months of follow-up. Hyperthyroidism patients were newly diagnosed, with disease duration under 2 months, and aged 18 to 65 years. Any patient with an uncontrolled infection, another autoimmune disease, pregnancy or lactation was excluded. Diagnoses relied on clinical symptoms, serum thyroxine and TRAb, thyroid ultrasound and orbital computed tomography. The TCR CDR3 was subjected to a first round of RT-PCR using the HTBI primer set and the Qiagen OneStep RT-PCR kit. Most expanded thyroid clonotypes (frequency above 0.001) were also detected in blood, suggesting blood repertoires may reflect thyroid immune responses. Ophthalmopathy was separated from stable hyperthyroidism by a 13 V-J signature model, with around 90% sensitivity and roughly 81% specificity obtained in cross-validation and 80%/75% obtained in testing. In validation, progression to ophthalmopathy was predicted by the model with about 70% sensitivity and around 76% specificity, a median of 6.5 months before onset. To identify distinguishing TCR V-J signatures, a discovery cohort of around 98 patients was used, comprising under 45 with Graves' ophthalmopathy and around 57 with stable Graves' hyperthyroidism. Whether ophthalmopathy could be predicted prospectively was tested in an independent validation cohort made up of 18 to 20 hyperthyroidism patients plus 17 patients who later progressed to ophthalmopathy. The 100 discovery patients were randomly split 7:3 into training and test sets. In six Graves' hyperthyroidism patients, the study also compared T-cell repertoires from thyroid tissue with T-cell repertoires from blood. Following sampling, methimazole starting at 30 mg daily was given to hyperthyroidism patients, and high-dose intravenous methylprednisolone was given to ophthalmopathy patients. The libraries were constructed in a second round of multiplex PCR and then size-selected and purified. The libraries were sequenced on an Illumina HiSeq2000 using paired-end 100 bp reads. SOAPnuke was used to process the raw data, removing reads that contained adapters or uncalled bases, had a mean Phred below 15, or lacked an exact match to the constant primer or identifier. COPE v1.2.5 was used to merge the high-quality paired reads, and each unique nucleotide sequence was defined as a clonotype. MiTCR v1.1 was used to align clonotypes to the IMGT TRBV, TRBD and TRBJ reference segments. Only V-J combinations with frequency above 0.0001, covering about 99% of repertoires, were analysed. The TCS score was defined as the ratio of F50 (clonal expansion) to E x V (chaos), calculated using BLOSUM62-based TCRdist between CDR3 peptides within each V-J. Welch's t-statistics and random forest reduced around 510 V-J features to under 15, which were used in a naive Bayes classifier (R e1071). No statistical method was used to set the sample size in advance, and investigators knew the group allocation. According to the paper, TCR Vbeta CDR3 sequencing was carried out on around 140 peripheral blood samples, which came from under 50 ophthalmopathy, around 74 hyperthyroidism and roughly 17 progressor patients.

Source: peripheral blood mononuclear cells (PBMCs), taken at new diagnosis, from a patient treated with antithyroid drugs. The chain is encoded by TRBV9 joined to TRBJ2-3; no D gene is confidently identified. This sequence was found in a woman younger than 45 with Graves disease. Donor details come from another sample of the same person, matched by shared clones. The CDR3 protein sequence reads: CASSVEGPRDTQYF. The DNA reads TGTGCCAGCAGCGTAGAAGGACCCCGGGATACGCAGTATTTT.